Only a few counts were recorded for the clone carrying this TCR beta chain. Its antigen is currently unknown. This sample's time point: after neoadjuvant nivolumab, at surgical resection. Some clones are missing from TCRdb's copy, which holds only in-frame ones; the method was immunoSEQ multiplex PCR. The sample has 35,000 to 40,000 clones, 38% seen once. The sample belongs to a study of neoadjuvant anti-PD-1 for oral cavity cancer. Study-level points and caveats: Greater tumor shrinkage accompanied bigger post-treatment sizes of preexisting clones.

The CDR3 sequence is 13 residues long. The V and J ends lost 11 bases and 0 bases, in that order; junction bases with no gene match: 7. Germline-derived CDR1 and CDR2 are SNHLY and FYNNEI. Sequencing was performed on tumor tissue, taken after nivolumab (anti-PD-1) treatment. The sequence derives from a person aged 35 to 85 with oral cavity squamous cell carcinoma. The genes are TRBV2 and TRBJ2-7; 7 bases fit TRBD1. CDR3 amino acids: CAGAGTASYEQYF. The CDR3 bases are TGTGCCGGCGCCGGGACAGCCTCCTACGAGCAGTACTTC.